One and the same sample provided the 7 T cell receptor beta chains below, sequenced in a study of blood T cells in healthy people across ages. Primed by a sample-barcoded 5' primer and a J-beta primer mix, a second PCR proceeded for about 6 to 12 cycles. TCRdb passed the 5' RACE reads through MiXCR, listing each CDR3 protein once. The sample includes around 1.5 million distinct CDR3 sequences, around 59% seen only once; the top ten take 6.5% to 8.5%. Sample: blood. The receptors come from a man younger than 35 in good health.

This sequence joins TRBV29-1 and TRBJ1-1; D remains ambiguous. Trimming took 7 bases from V and 0 from J, leaving 18 bases between them. This CDR3 is built from 15 residues. Germline loops: CDR1 SQVTM, CDR2 ANQGSEA. CDR3 nucleotide sequence: TGCAGCGCCAGATCGGCAGGCCGGATGAACACTGAAGCTTTCTTT. It specifies CSARSAGRMNTEAFF.

The V and J genes are TRBV6-6 and TRBJ2-1, with TRBD1 matching over 9 bases. With the DNA end fitting TRBJ2-7 better, the J assignment may be wrong. There are 14 residues in the CDR3. Germline values: CDR1 MNHNY, CDR2 SVGAGI (reference sequence). CDR3 nucleotide sequence: TGTGCCAGCTACAACCGACAGGGGGGCTACGAGCAGTACTTC. Protein sequence: CASYNRQGGYEQYF.

The V call is TRBV3-1, the J call TRBJ2-1; possibly TRBD1 for D (5 bases). V shed 4 bases and J shed 4 bases, with 14 bases lying between them. The CDR3 sequence is 15 residues long. Germline V lookup: CDR1 LGHDT, CDR2 YNNKEL (reference sequence). CDR3 nucleotide sequence: TGTGCCAGCAGCCGACCCCGTTCAGGGTACAATGAGCAGTTCTTC. Its protein product is CASSRPRSGYNEQFF.

The rearrangement links TRBV10-2 to TRBJ2-1; 7 nucleotides match TRBD2. The germline V gene has CDR1 WSHSY and CDR2 SAAADI. The CDR3 length is 14 residues. The ends lost 9 bases at V and 3 bases at J; junction bases unmatched: 8. The CDR3 here is CASLSGTNYNEQFF. CDR3 DNA: TGCGCCAGTTTATCCGGGACTAACTACAATGAGCAGTTCTTC.

This clonotype was recorded at least ten times. This chain uses TRBV11-2 with TRBJ2-7, with D perhaps TRBD1 (5 bases). Trimming stripped 0 bases from V and 6 bases from J, with 24 bases between. The CDR3 length is 18 residues. The germline V gene has CDR1 SGHAT and CDR2 FQNNGV. CDR3 in DNA: TGTGCCAGCAGCTTAGATCGGGTATTTGGCAGGGTACCTATCGAGCAGTACTTC. This sequence encodes CASSLDRVFGRVPIEQYF. Drawing the rest from reference TRBV11-2 and TRBJ2-7, the complete variable domain is EAGVAQSPRYKIIEKRQSVAFWCNPISGHATLYWYQQILGQGPKLLIQFQNNGVVDDSQLPKDRFSAERLKGVDSTLKIQPAKLEDSAVYLCASSLDRVFGRVPIEQYFGPGTRLTVT.

The chain uses TRBV4-1 and TRBJ2-1; D gene uncertain. Trimming left V 2 bases short and J 9 bases short, with 11 bases between. Germline V gene data show CDR1 as MGHRA and CDR2 as YSYEKL. CDR3 length: 13 amino acids. In DNA, the CDR3 is TGCGCCAGCAGCCAACTACAGAGGCGTGAGCAGTTCTTC. This codes for CASSQLQRREQFF.

The V call is TRBV20-1, the J call TRBJ2-7, with 10 bases that match TRBD2. Germline-derived CDR1 and CDR2 are DFQATT and SNEGSKA (reference sequence). V trimming: 3 bases; J trimming: 3 bases; junction bases outside the gene matches: 8. The CDR3 spans 15 residues. The CDR3 nucleotides are TGCAGTGCTAGTCGGCTAGCGGGAGTGAACTACGAGCAGTACTTC. Its protein is CSASRLAGVNYEQYF.